Here is one TCR beta chain with its context. Antigen specificity is unknown. This record comes from a study of shared clonotypes between healthy human individuals. General study points: Compared with memory subsets, naive subsets generally had larger estimated richness. Clonotypes not shared had lower generation probabilities than those common to all four donors.

Naive CD8 isolation took CD45RO-negative cells positively selected for CCR7 and excluded terminally differentiated effector memory CD45RA+ cells. The study enrolled healthy HIV-negative adults without recent acute infections or vaccinations as donors. Every donor was a Caucasian adult from Nashville, Tennessee. The CDR3 runs 12 residues. CDR1 and CDR2 (germline): SGDLS, YYNGEE. J was trimmed by 4 bases and V by 7 bases; bases with no gene match: 4. The method was immunoSEQ multiplex PCR; TCRdb's version includes in-frame clones alone and lacks a portion of them. The table has roughly 770,000 clones, about 96% seen once.

Sequenced input: naive CD8+ T cells sorted from blood. The receptor was isolated from a man aged 25-45 years in good health. This sequence joins TRBV9 and TRBJ1-2, with 7 bases that match TRBD1. The CDR3 here is CASGGQAYGYTF. The CDR3 nucleotides are TGTGCCAGCGGCGGACAGGCCTATGGCTACACCTTC. Supplemented by reference TRBV9 and TRBJ1-2, the full variable domain reads DSGVTQTPKHLITATGQRVTLRCSPRSGDLSVYWYQQSLDQGLQFLIQYYNGEERAKGNILERFSAQQFPDLHSELNLSSLELGDSALYFCASGGQAYGYTFGSGTRLTVV.